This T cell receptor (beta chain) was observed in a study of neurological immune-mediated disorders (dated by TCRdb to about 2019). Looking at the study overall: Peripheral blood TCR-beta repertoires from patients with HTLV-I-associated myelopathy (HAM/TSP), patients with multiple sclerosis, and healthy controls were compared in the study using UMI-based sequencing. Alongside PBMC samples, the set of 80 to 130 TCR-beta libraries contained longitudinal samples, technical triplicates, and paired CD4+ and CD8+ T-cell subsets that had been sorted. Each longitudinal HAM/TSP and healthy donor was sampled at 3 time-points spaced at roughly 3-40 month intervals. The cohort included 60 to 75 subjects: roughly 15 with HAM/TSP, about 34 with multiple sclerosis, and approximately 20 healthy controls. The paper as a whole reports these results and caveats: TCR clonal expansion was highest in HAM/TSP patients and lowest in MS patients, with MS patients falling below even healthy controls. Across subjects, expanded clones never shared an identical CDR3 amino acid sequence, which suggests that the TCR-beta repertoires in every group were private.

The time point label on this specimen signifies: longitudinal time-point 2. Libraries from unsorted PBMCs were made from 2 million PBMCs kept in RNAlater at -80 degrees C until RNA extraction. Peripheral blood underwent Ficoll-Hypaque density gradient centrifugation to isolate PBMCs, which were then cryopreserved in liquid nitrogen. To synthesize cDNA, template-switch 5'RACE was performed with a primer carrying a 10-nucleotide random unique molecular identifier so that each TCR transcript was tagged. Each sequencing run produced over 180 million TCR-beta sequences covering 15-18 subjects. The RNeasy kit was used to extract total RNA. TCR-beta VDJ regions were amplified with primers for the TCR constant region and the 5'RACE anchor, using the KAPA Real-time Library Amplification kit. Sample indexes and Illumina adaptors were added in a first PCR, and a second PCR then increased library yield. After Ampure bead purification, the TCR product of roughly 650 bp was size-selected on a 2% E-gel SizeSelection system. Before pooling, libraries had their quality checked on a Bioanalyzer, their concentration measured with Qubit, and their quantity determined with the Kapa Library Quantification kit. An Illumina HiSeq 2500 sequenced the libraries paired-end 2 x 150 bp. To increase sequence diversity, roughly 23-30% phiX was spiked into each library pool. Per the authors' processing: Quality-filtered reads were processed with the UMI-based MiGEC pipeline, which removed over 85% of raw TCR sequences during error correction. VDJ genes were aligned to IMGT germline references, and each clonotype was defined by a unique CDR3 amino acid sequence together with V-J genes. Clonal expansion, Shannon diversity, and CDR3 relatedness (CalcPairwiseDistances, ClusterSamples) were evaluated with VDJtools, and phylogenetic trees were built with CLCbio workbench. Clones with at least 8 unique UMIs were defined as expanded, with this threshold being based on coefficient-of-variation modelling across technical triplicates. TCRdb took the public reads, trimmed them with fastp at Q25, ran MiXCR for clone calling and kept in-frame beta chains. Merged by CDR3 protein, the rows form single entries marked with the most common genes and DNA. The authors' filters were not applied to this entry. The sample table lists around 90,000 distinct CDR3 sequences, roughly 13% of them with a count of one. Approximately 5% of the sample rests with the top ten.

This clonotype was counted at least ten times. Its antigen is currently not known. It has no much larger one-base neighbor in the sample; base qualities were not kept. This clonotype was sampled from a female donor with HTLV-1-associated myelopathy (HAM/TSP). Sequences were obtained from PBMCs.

The CDR3 in this case is CATSRDRYAEAFF. DNA sequence: TGTGCCACCAGCAGAGATCGGTACGCGGAAGCTTTCTTT. This receptor chain uses TRBV15 and TRBJ1-1; no D segment can be confidently identified. The CDR3 runs 13 amino acids, cysteine and phenylalanine included. Left in the record is the CDR3 DNA by itself, 39 bases read in frame from the first base. CDR1 LNHNV and CDR2 YYDKDF were looked up in the germline V gene (reference sequence). Deletion took 0 bases off V and 8 bases off J, with a span of 10 bases between the germline ends.